These 32 T cell receptor beta chains were all obtained from the same sample, sequenced in a study of cytomegalovirus exposure and HLA in healthy donors. The PCR was carried out with 60 Vbeta primers and 13 Jbeta primers. Data came from immunoSEQ multiplex PCR; TCRdb stores just in-frame clones and leaves some out. The repertoire includes some 150,000 clones, 65% to 75% of them detected once, and 2.5% to 3% sits in the top ten. The sample comprised PBMCs. The receptors here all came from a man aged 18 to 30 in good health and CMV-seronegative.

The V gene is TRBV5-8, the J gene TRBJ2-3; D call uncertain. This CDR3 is built from 15 residues. Germline V gives CDR1 SGHTS, CDR2 YDEGEE. With 1 base removed from V and 4 bases from J, the gap between germline ends came to 13 bases. For the CDR3, the DNA is TGTGCCAGCAGCTTGTTGGGTGGGCACGCAGATACGCAGTATTTT. Encoded protein: CASSLLGGHADTQYF.

This chain joins TRBV5-6 and TRBJ2-3; D unresolved. V dropped 4 bases and J dropped 2 bases, with 11 bases sitting between them. Germline V gene data show CDR1 as SGHDT and CDR2 as YYEEEE. The CDR3 totals 14 residues. CDR3 in amino acids: CASSQQVFTDTQYF. Written as DNA, the CDR3 is TGTGCCAGCAGCCAGCAGGTTTTCACAGATACGCAGTATTTT.

This sequence joins TRBV13 and TRBJ1-5; D not resolved. Trimming removed 5 bases from V and 4 bases from J, with 9 bases in between. The CDR3 consists of 13 residues. The germline V gene has CDR1 PRHDT and CDR2 FYEKMQ (reference sequence). This chain's CDR3 is CASSDGMNQPQHF. The CDR3 coding sequence is TGTGCCAGCAGCGACGGGATGAATCAGCCCCAGCATTTT.

V and J are TRBV18 and TRBJ1-2; D is unclear. Germline loops: CDR1 KGHSH, CDR2 LQKENI. The CDR3 contains 11 residues. Trimming took off 3 bases at V and 6 bases at J, with 5 bases between the two ends. The CDR3 DNA is TGTGCCAGCTCACCGAGTGATGGCTACACCTTC. Amino acid sequence: CASSPSDGYTF.

This rearrangement joins TRBV6-5 to TRBJ1-2, with D unclear. Trimming removed 4 bases from V and 6 bases from J, with 15 bases in between. The CDR3 covers 14 residues. Looked up from germline, CDR1 is MNHEY and CDR2 is SVGAGI. The CDR3 loop is CASSLRSRIDGYTF. For the CDR3, the DNA is TGTGCCAGCAGTTTACGATCCAGGATCGATGGCTACACCTTC.

This clone appeared once. Compared with germline, one end of the junction differs, possibly owing to a read error. This chain connects TRBV6-1 to TRBJ2-6, with a possible D match to TRBD1 (5 bases). The V gene's germline CDR1 is MNHNS and CDR2 SASEGT. CDR3 length: 14 amino acids. The CDR3 sequence: CASSRVAGANGLTF. The DNA for the CDR3 is TGTGCCAGCAGTAGGGTAGCTGGGGCCAACGGCCTGACTTTC.

The V call is TRBV23-1, the J call TRBJ1-3, with 9 nucleotides matching TRBD1. TRBV23-1 has ORF status, its function being uncertain. The junction had 15 bases not matched to a gene; V was cut back by 3 bases and J by 0 bases. This CDR3 is built from 20 residues. CDR3 amino acids: CASSHPAGTGLPYSGNTIYF. The CDR3 bases are TGCGCCAGCAGTCACCCCGCCGGGACAGGGCTTCCGTACTCTGGAAACACCATATATTTT.

The chain has TRBV5-1 and TRBJ2-1; 7 nucleotides align to TRBD2. The CDR3 sequence is 14 residues long. CDR1 is SGHRS and CDR2 is YFSETQ in the germline V gene. With 2 bases clipped from V and 8 bases from J, the junction kept 7 bases outside the gene matches. The CDR3 loop reads CASSFKAGPDEQFF. DNA for the CDR3: TGCGCCAGCAGCTTCAAAGCGGGGCCCGATGAGCAGTTCTTC.

This clone was detected only a few times. This chain connects TRBV19 to TRBJ2-1; D is possibly TRBD2 (6 bases). V was clipped by 7 bases and J by 5 bases, with 18 bases between them. The CDR3 loop spans 15 amino acids. Looked up from germline, CDR1 is LNHDA and CDR2 is SQIVND (reference sequence). Written as DNA, the CDR3 is TGTGCCAGTAAGGAAGGGGACTGGGGACACAATGAGCAGTTCTTC. Translated: CASKEGDWGHNEQFF.

V and J are TRBV4-1 and TRBJ1-2, with 7 bases fitting TRBD1. Trimming at V came to 2 bases and at J to 6 bases, leaving 9 bases not matched to a gene. Germline V lookup: CDR1 MGHRA, CDR2 YSYEKL. The CDR3 is made up of 15 amino acids. This chain's CDR3 is CASSQNRDRLNGYTF. The CDR3, as DNA: TGCGCCAGCAGCCAAAACCGGGACAGACTAAATGGCTACACCTTC.

This chain connects TRBV25-1 to TRBJ1-1; TRBD1 matches 8 bases. Germline V CDR1 and CDR2: MGHDK, SYGVNS. The V gene end was trimmed by 3 bases and the J gene end by 6 bases; junction bases not matched to a gene: 12. CDR3 length: 16 residues. CDR3: CASSDFTGTGLPEAFF. CDR3 nucleotides: TGTGCCAGCAGTGATTTTACCGGGACAGGACTTCCTGAAGCTTTCTTT.

This rearrangement joins TRBV28 to TRBJ2-7, with D tentatively TRBD2 (7 bases). Germline assignment: CDR1 MDHEN and CDR2 SYDVKM. The CDR3 consists of 16 residues. The V end lost 4 bases, the J end lost 2 bases, and 18 bases lay between the germline ends. As DNA, the CDR3 is TGTGCCAGCAGTTCCCCTCCTAGGGGGGGCCCCTACGAGCAGTACGTC. Its protein product is CASSSPPRGGPYEQYV.

The rearrangement joins TRBV27 to TRBJ2-1; 11 bases line up with TRBD1. This CDR3 comprises 15 residues. Germline assignment: CDR1 MNHEY and CDR2 SMNVEV (reference sequence). The ends lost 2 bases at V and 3 bases at J; junction bases unmatched: 0. CDR3 loop: CASSLGTGGYNEQFF. The CDR3 nucleotides are TGTGCCAGCAGTTTAGGGACAGGGGGCTACAATGAGCAGTTCTTC.

In nucleotides, the CDR3 is TGTGCCAGCGGACTAAGACAGGGGTCGTCAGAGACCCAGTACTTC. Protein sequence: CASGLRQGSSETQYF. V gene TRBV6-1 combines with J gene TRBJ2-5; TRBD1 matches at 8 bases. This CDR3 contains 15 residues. The V segment lost 8 bases and the J segment 4 bases; nucleotides outside the gene matches: 12. Germline V gene data show CDR1 as MNHNS and CDR2 as SASEGT.

As to this clone: The sample has other DNA sequences that encode this CDR3 too. The V and J genes are TRBV5-1 and TRBJ1-2; 10 bases agree with TRBD1. The V gene's germline CDR1 is SGHRS and CDR2 YFSETQ. V lost 4 bases, J lost 5 bases, and 5 bases stayed unmatched. This CDR3 has 14 residues. The DNA of the CDR3 is TGCGCCAGCAGCCTGACAGGGGGCTCTTATGGCTACACCTTC. It codes for CASSLTGGSYGYTF.

This clone showed up just a few times. The chain is built from TRBV27 and TRBJ2-7; 8 bases line up with TRBD1. V was clipped by 2 bases and J by 4 bases; unmatched bases: 4. CDR1 and CDR2 from the germline V gene are MNHEY and SMNVEV (reference sequence). The CDR3 is 14 amino acids. The CDR3 is CASSLRQGAYEQYV. DNA for the CDR3: TGTGCCAGCAGTTTACGGCAGGGGGCTTACGAGCAGTACGTC.

This chain links TRBV18 with TRBJ1-5; D unclear. Trimming stripped 2 bases from V and 1 base from J, with 6 bases between. Germline V gene lookup returns CDR1 KGHSH and CDR2 LQKENI. The CDR3 is made up of 14 amino acids. The CDR3 region has the DNA TGTGCCAGCTCACCATTGGAGAGCAATCAGCCCCAGCATTTT. It specifies CASSPLESNQPQHF.

This chain uses TRBV7-3 with TRBJ2-3; D remains ambiguous. This CDR3 comprises 13 residues. Germline V CDR1 and CDR2: SGHTA, FQGTGA. Trimming took 2 bases from V and 3 from J, leaving 6 bases between them. DNA of the CDR3: TGTGCCAGCAGCTTAGACACGACAGATACGCAGTATTTT. This gives the protein CASSLDTTDTQYF.

The chain joins TRBV7-6 to TRBJ2-3; D is uncertain. Germline V lookup: CDR1 SGHVS, CDR2 FNYEAQ. The CDR3 has 15 amino acids. V shed 3 bases and J shed 2 bases, with 12 bases lying between them. CDR3 protein: CASSLAEANTDTQYF. In nucleotides, the CDR3 is TGTGCCAGCAGCTTGGCCGAGGCGAACACAGATACGCAGTATTTT.

The V call is TRBV5-1, the J call TRBJ1-1, with TRBD1 identical over 8 bases. This CDR3 comprises 16 residues. V lost 3 bases to trimming and J lost 1 base; unmatched junction nucleotides: 8. CDR1 is SGHRS, CDR2 YFSETQ, per germline. The CDR3, as DNA: TGCGCCAGCAGCTCAGGGCTGACAGGGGAGAACACTGAAGCTTTCTTT. As protein: CASSSGLTGENTEAFF.

V gene TRBV7-2 combines with J gene TRBJ1-3; 9 nucleotides match TRBD1. J was trimmed by 3 bases and V by 3 bases; bases with no gene match: 3. Germline loops: CDR1 SGHTA, CDR2 FQGNSA. This CDR3 has 15 amino acids. This chain's CDR3 is CASSFGTGNGNTIYF. The CDR3 nucleotides read TGTGCCAGCAGCTTCGGGACAGGGAATGGAAACACCATATATTTT.

The V gene is TRBV10-1, the J gene TRBJ2-5; 8 bases are shared with TRBD1. Per germline, CDR1 WNHNN and CDR2 SYGVQD (reference sequence). The CDR3 is 15 amino acids. V lost 6 bases, J lost 2 bases, and 8 bases stayed unmatched. In DNA, the CDR3 is TGCGCCAGCAGCCGAGGACAGGGAGGACAAGAGACCCAGTACTTC. Its protein product is CASSRGQGGQETQYF.

The chain recombines TRBV7-3 with TRBJ1-6; D ambiguous. V shed 1 base and J shed 8 bases, with 12 bases lying between them. The V gene's germline CDR1 is SGHTA and CDR2 FQGTGA. The CDR3 is 15 residues long. CDR3 protein: CASSLRRGVDSPLHF. In DNA form, the CDR3 reads TGTGCCAGCAGCTTAAGACGAGGCGTTGATTCACCCCTCCACTTT. The variable domain in full, completed from reference TRBV7-3 and TRBJ1-6, reads GAGVSQTPSNKVTEKGKYVELRCDPISGHTALYWYRQSLGQGPEFLIYFQGTGAADDSGLPNDRFFAVRPEGSVSTLKIQRTERGDSAVYLCASSLRRGVDSPLHFGNGTRLTVT.

Of note for this clone: At one of its ends the junction is not consistent with the germline gene, which may arise from a read error. The chain uses TRBV5-8 and TRBJ2-6; weak D call: TRBD2 (6 bases). The CDR3 covers 16 residues. Germline lookup yields CDR1 SGHTS and CDR2 YDEGEE. CDR3: CASSHLGDSGANGLTF. As DNA, the CDR3 is TGTGCCAGCAGCCATCTGGGGGACTCTGGGGCCAACGGCCTGACTTTC.

The chain has TRBV6-5 and TRBJ1-1; D gene unclear. V dropped 3 bases and J dropped 1 base, with 6 bases sitting between them. Germline lookup yields CDR1 MNHEY and CDR2 SVGAGI. This CDR3 is built from 13 residues. This chain's CDR3 is CASSYISNTEAFF. CDR3 in DNA: TGTGCCAGCAGTTATATCTCGAACACTGAAGCTTTCTTT.

This clone was seen more than once but under ten times. V usage is TRBV2 and J usage is TRBJ1-2; D remains ambiguous. V lost 6 bases, J lost 0 bases, and 8 bases lay in between. The CDR3 has 13 residues. From germline, CDR1 is SNHLY and CDR2 FYNNEI. The CDR3 sequence: CASRQLPNYGYTF. CDR3 nucleotide sequence: TGTGCCAGCAGACAGCTTCCTAACTATGGCTACACCTTC.

The chain links TRBV5-1 to TRBJ2-3, with a tentative D call TRBD1 (5 bases). V was pared by 0 bases and J by 2 bases, with 7 bases between. The germline V gene encodes CDR1 SGHRS and CDR2 YFSETQ. The CDR3 totals 14 residues. The chain's CDR3 is CASSLGQTTDTQYF. The CDR3 DNA sequence: TGCGCCAGCAGCTTGGGACAGACCACAGATACGCAGTATTTT.

The CDR3: CAWSVWTGDNEQYF. CDR3 nucleotides: TGTGCCTGGAGTGTCTGGACAGGGGACAACGAGCAGTACTTC. The chain carries TRBV30 and TRBJ2-7; 9 nucleotides line up with TRBD1. The CDR3 covers 14 residues. Germline trimming cut 0 bases from V and 5 bases from J; bases unmatched to any gene: 5. Germline CDR1 is GTSNPN and CDR2 is SVGIG (reference sequence).

This clone was seen just once. The chain has TRBV4-2 and TRBJ2-5; 11 positions match TRBD2. The germline V gene encodes CDR1 LGHNA and CDR2 YNFKEQ. The CDR3 length is 16 residues. V lost 4 bases to trimming and J lost 3 bases; unmatched junction nucleotides: 7. The CDR3 sequence: CASSRQKTSGEETQYF. CDR3 nucleotide sequence: TGTGCCAGCAGCCGTCAAAAGACTAGCGGGGAAGAGACCCAGTACTTC.

The V gene is TRBV19, the J gene TRBJ1-2, with TRBD1 identical over 10 bases. V was pared by 4 bases and J by 8 bases, with 10 bases of the junction left unmatched. Germline V gene data show CDR1 as LNHDA and CDR2 as SQIVND (reference sequence). CDR3 length equals 15 residues. The CDR3 loop reads CASSTYLGQGNGYTF. DNA of the CDR3: TGTGCCAGTAGTACCTATCTGGGACAGGGGAACGGCTACACCTTC.

This chain links TRBV19 with TRBJ2-2; no definite D call. Germline values: CDR1 LNHDA, CDR2 SQIVND (reference sequence). The V gene lost 5 bases and the J gene lost 0 bases, with 16 bases spanning the gap. The CDR3 runs to 17 residues. The CDR3 bases are TGTGCCAGTAGTCCCCCCCTAGGCCTACCGAACACCGGGGAGCTGTTTTTT. Amino acids: CASSPPLGLPNTGELFF.

The V and J genes are TRBV7-9 and TRBJ1-1; 9 bases agree with TRBD1. Per germline, CDR1 SEHNR and CDR2 FQNEAQ (reference sequence). Trimming removed 11 bases from V and 4 bases from J; junction bases left unmatched: 11. This CDR3 is 14 amino acids long. The DNA for the CDR3 is TGTGCCGGGGCAACAGGGGGCGTCGGCACTGAAGCTTTCTTT. This codes for CAGATGGVGTEAFF.